These T cell receptor beta chains were read from a single sample in a study of type 1 and type 2 diabetes patients. Each CDR3 protein gets one entry after TCRdb re-called the multiplex PCR reads with MiXCR. This table holds about 270,000 distinct CDR3 sequences, 47% found once. The sequenced sample was peripheral blood mononuclear cells (PBMCs). These receptors were taken from a man younger than 35 with type 2 diabetes. CDR3s include the opening cysteine and the closing phenylalanine or tryptophan. The D gene is left open where the match is weak. Part of the rows lack a size; the others show once, few, many or a class for expanded clones.

D	J	size	V	CDR3	DNA
NA	TRBJ2-7	NA	TRBV7-2	CASSFSGGLGSYEQYF	TGTGCCAGCAGCTTTTCAGGCGGGCTGGGATCCTACGAGCAGTACTTC
TRBD2	TRBJ2-1	NA	TRBV29-1	CSVKSGTSGGPGYNEQFF	TGCAGCGTTAAGTCCGGGACTAGCGGGGGCCCGGGGTACAATGAGCAGTTCTTC
NA	TRBJ1-1	NA	TRBV24-1	CATNPDTMNTEAFF	TGTGCCACCAATCCCGACACGATGAACACTGAAGCTTTCTTT
TRBD1	TRBJ1-2	many	TRBV2	CASSPQGGTGVYGYTF	TGTGCCAGCAGCCCCCAAGGAGGGACAGGGGTCTATGGCTACACCTTC
TRBD1	TRBJ1-2	few	TRBV6-4	CAITTGQGDNYGYTF	TGTGCCATCACTACGGGACAGGGCGACAACTATGGCTACACCTTC
TRBD2	TRBJ2-3	NA	TRBV7-8	CASSLRFSGAPTVTQYF	TGTGCCAGCAGCTTAAGGTTTAGCGGGGCCCCAACAGTTACGCAGTATTTT
NA	TRBJ1-1	NA	TRBV7-6	CASSPLILAQNTEAFF	TGTGCCAGCAGCCCTTTAATCCTAGCGCAGAACACTGAAGCTTTCTTT
TRBD2	TRBJ2-6	NA	TRBV7-2	CASSSGGGSGANVLTF	TGTGCCAGCAGCTCGGGGGGGGGCTCTGGGGCCAACGTCCTGACTTTC
NA	TRBJ2-4	NA	TRBV19	CASSPDNAKNIQYF	TGTGCCAGTAGCCCAGATAACGCCAAAAACATTCAGTACTTC
NA	TRBJ2-7	few	TRBV24-1	CATSDSGRPYEQYF	TGTGCCACCAGTGATTCCGGCAGGCCCTACGAGCAGTACTTC
NA	TRBJ2-2	NA	TRBV20-1	CSATASHTGELFF	TGCAGTGCGACGGCATCTCACACCGGGGAGCTGTTTTTT
NA	TRBJ2-3	NA	TRBV7-3	CASSLTRGTDTQYF	TGTGCCAGCAGCTTAACGAGGGGCACAGATACGCAGTATTTT
NA	TRBJ2-7	NA	TRBV30	CAWSYGTRQQYF	TGTGCCTGGAGCTATGGCACTAGGCAGCAGTACTTC
TRBD1	TRBJ1-1	once	TRBV2	CASTQDRYDAFF	TGTGCCAGCACCCAGGACAGGTATGATGCTTTCTTT
NA	TRBJ2-2	NA	TRBV27	CASSSPPGELFF	TGTGCCAGCAGCTCCCCCCCCGGGGAGCTGTTTTTT
TRBD1	TRBJ2-7	few	TRBV20-1	CSARTGTYEQYF	TGCAGTGCTAGGACAGGGACCTACGAGCAGTACTTC
NA	TRBJ2-5	many	TRBV2	CASKEGNGGETQYF	TGTGCCAGCAAAGAAGGAAACGGGGGAGAGACCCAGTACTTC
TRBD1	TRBJ1-2	NA	TRBV6-6	CASSKDRGESYGYTF	TGTGCCAGCAGTAAGGACAGGGGCGAAAGCTATGGCTACACCTTC
TRBD1	TRBJ1-1	NA	TRBV7-3	CASSVLDRGTEAFF	TGTGCCAGCAGCGTCCTGGACAGGGGGACTGAAGCTTTCTTT
NA	TRBJ2-7	few	TRBV12-3/TRBV12-4	CASTHARGPAYEQYF	TGTGCCAGCACCCACGCGCGGGGGCCTGCCTACGAGCAGTACTTC
TRBD2	TRBJ2-7	once	TRBV20-1	CSARRTGLAGGHSYEQYF	TGCAGTGCTAGACGAACGGGACTAGCGGGAGGGCACTCCTACGAGCAGTACTTC
TRBD2	TRBJ2-3	NA	TRBV7-2	CASSLGGSGTDTQYF	TGTGCCAGCAGCTTAGGCGGGAGTGGCACAGATACGCAGTATTTT
NA	TRBJ1-4	NA	TRBV10-3	CASTEWGLATNEKLFF	TGTGCCAGTACCGAATGGGGGCTTGCAACTAATGAAAAACTGTTTTTT
NA	TRBJ2-7	few	TRBV10-1	CARIPKAAYEQYF	TGCGCCAGAATCCCAAAGGCCGCCTACGAGCAGTACTTC
NA	TRBJ1-2	few	TRBV7-2	CASSPARVGYTF	TGTGCCAGCAGCCCCGCCCGGGTCGGCTACACCTTC
TRBD1	TRBJ1-2	NA	TRBV2	CASSFYRDSDGYTF	TGTGCCAGCAGCTTTTACCGGGACAGTGATGGCTACACCTTC
TRBD1	TRBJ2-5	few	TRBV5-1	CASSKMTGAQETQYF	TGCGCCAGCAGCAAAATGACAGGGGCGCAAGAGACCCAGTACTTC
NA	TRBJ1-1	many	TRBV19	CASRDNFGAEAFF	TGTGCCAGTAGGGATAACTTCGGCGCTGAAGCTTTCTTT
TRBD1	TRBJ1-3	NA	TRBV4-2	CASSAQGDTIYF	TGTGCCAGCAGTGCACAGGGGGACACCATATATTTT
TRBD1	TRBJ1-4	NA	TRBV19	CASTAGRTGEKLFF	TGTGCCAGTACCGCCGGGAGGACAGGTGAAAAACTGTTTTTT
TRBD2	TRBJ2-1	NA	TRBV6-6	CASSYALGTSGGYEQFF	TGTGCCAGCAGTTACGCCCTTGGGACTAGCGGGGGTTACGAGCAGTTCTTC
NA	TRBJ2-7	NA	TRBV2	CATSDAKTASYEQYF	TGTGCCACCAGTGACGCAAAGACAGCGTCCTACGAGCAGTACTTC
TRBD1	TRBJ2-7	many	TRBV10-1	CASSGQGAREQYF	TGCGCCAGCAGTGGCCAGGGGGCAAGGGAGCAGTACTTC
NA	TRBJ1-1	NA	TRBV7-2	CASSLGGFGSTEAFF	TGTGCCAGCAGCTTAGGAGGTTTCGGGTCCACTGAAGCTTTCTTT
NA	TRBJ1-2	many	TRBV2	CALRDYGYTF	TGTGCGCTACGGGACTATGGCTACACCTTC
NA	TRBJ2-5	few	TRBV20-1	CSASLLRVQETQYF	TGCAGTGCTAGTTTGTTGAGGGTCCAAGAGACCCAGTACTTC
TRBD2	TRBJ2-1	NA	TRBV4-3	CASSQDTSGGVYGQFF	TGCGCCAGCAGCCAAGACACTAGCGGGGGGGTTTACGGGCAGTTCTTC
TRBD1	TRBJ2-7	many	TRBV10-2	CARGTGEFYEQYF	TGCGCCAGAGGGACAGGAGAGTTCTACGAGCAGTACTTC
NA	TRBJ1-5	many	TRBV2	CASSGPRGMRNQPQHF	TGTGCCAGCAGTGGGCCGAGGGGGATGAGAAATCAGCCCCAGCATTTT
TRBD2	TRBJ2-3	NA	TRBV4-2	CASSRGTSGSTDTQYF	TGTGCCAGCAGCCGTGGGACTAGCGGAAGCACAGATACGCAGTATTTT
NA	TRBJ2-5	NA	TRBV28	CASSSNYQETQYF	TGTGCCAGCAGTTCCAATTACCAAGAGACCCAGTACTTC
TRBD2	TRBJ2-2	NA	TRBV10-1	CASSLVASGGAGNTGELFF	TGCGCCAGCAGCTTGGTTGCTAGCGGGGGGGCCGGGAACACCGGGGAGCTGTTTTTT
TRBD1	TRBJ2-6	NA	TRBV7-8	CASSLGTGMSGANVLTF	TGTGCCAGCAGCTTAGGGACAGGGATGTCTGGGGCCAACGTCCTGACTTTC
NA	TRBJ2-5	NA	TRBV2	CASFAGIQETQYF	TGTGCCAGCTTCGCGGGCATCCAAGAGACCCAGTACTTC
NA	TRBJ2-7	NA	TRBV6-6	CASSYAGGRFNEQYF	TGTGCCAGCAGTTACGCTGGAGGGAGGTTCAACGAGCAGTACTTC
NA	TRBJ1-2	NA	TRBV12-3/TRBV12-4	CASSLARVYTF	TGTGCCAGCAGTTTAGCCAGAGTATACACCTTC
TRBD1	TRBJ1-6	NA	TRBV5-1	CASSPSGTANSPLHF	TGCGCCAGCAGCCCATCCGGGACAGCAAATTCACCCCTCCACTTT
TRBD2	TRBJ2-1	once	TRBV24-1	CATSGGGWFF	TGTGCCACCAGTGGGGGGGGGTGGTTCTTC
NA	TRBJ1-6	few	TRBV19	CASTSSYNSPLHF	TGTGCCAGTACCTCCTCCTATAATTCACCCCTCCACTTT
NA	TRBJ1-1	NA	TRBV2	CASSEFYWQVNTEAFF	TGTGCCAGCAGTGAATTTTATTGGCAGGTGAACACTGAAGCTTTCTTT
NA	TRBJ2-5	NA	TRBV20-1	CSALGIARTQETQYF	TGCAGTGCCCTAGGGATTGCTCGAACCCAAGAGACCCAGTACTTC